The 8 T cell receptor beta chains reported below all come from one sample, sequenced in a study of beta chain features in type 1 diabetes. Investigators reverse transcribed all isolated RNA, so they sequenced expressed TCRB transcripts. Assay used: immunoSEQ multiplex PCR; TCRdb lists only in-frame clones, some missing. Of roughly 610,000 clones listed, 15% to 17% are singletons. Sequencing input: naive CD4+ T cells from blood. These receptors were collected from a man aged 18-30 years in good health.

This clone turned up a few times. The chain has TRBV5-1 and TRBJ2-3; 7 nucleotides match TRBD1. V dropped 3 bases and J dropped 0; count of bases not matched to a gene: 4. The germline gives CDR1 SGHRS, CDR2 YFSETQ. The CDR3 consists of 15 residues. The CDR3 loop reads CASSSDRVSTDTQYF. In DNA, the CDR3 is TGCGCCAGCAGCTCCGACAGGGTTAGCACAGATACGCAGTATTTT.

This clone was recorded a few times. The rearrangement links TRBV25-1 to TRBJ2-1, with D tentatively TRBD1 or TRBD2 (6 bases each). The CDR3 covers 16 residues. Germline values: CDR1 MGHDK, CDR2 SYGVNS. Trimming removed 3 bases from V and 6 bases from J, with 18 bases in between. The CDR3 sequence: CASSDFSGAGPNEQFF. In DNA form, the CDR3 reads TGTGCCAGCAGTGATTTTTCGGGGGCAGGACCCAATGAGCAGTTCTTC.

This chain links TRBV7-3 with TRBJ2-7, with TRBD2 matching 10 bases. Germline V lookup: CDR1 SGHTA, CDR2 FQGTGA. The ends lost 2 bases at V and 7 bases at J; junction bases unmatched: 8. There are 15 residues in the CDR3. CDR3 in amino acids: CASSLAAGGPGEQYF. The DNA of the CDR3 is TGTGCCAGCAGCTTAGCAGCGGGAGGGCCGGGGGAGCAGTACTTC.

This CDR3 is CASRGQGPNQPQHF. CDR3 coding DNA: TGTGCCAGTAGGGGACAGGGCCCCAATCAGCCCCAGCATTTT. V and J are TRBV27 and TRBJ1-5; 9 nucleotides align to TRBD1. Germline trimming cut 9 bases from V and 3 bases from J; bases unmatched to any gene: 6. There are 14 residues in the CDR3. The V gene's germline CDR1 is MNHEY and CDR2 SMNVEV (reference sequence).

A few counts support this clone. The rearrangement links TRBV4-3 to TRBJ2-2; TRBD2 is a possible D gene (7 bases). The V end was cut by 1 base, the J end by 6 bases, with 18 bases between. In germline, CDR1 is LGHNA, CDR2 YSLEER. There are 17 residues in the CDR3. CDR3 loop: CASSQAGRAGDSGELFF. The CDR3 nucleotides are TGCGCCAGCAGCCAAGCGGGGAGGGCAGGGGATTCCGGGGAGCTGTTTTTT.

The chain employs TRBV7-6 and TRBJ1-1; the D is unclear. Germline V CDR1 and CDR2: SGHVS, FNYEAQ. Between the trimmed V and J ends, which lost 2 bases and 1 base, there was a span of 8 bases. This CDR3 has 14 amino acids. The CDR3 is CASSLLAQNTEAFF. CDR3 DNA: TGTGCCAGCAGCTTATTAGCGCAGAACACTGAAGCTTTCTTT. Variable domain in full (rest from reference TRBV7-6 and TRBJ1-1): GAGVSQSPRYKVTKRGQDVALRCDPISGHVSLYWYRQALGQGPEFLTYFNYEAQQDKSGLPNDRFSAERPEGSISTLTIQRTEQRDSAMYRCASSLLAQNTEAFFGQGTRLTVV.

This clone occurred a few times. CDR3 sequence reads: CASSYSGRGGYTF. CDR3 coding DNA: TGTGCCAGCAGTTACAGTGGAAGGGGGGGCTACACCTTC. The chain couples TRBV6-6 to TRBJ1-2, with D maybe TRBD1 (6 bases). This CDR3 region has 13 residues. Germline assignment: CDR1 MNHNY and CDR2 SVGAGI (reference sequence). V lost 2 bases to trimming and J lost 8 bases, with 12 bases between them.

This clone was seen a few times. The V and J genes are TRBV29-1 and TRBJ2-7; D gene uncertain. From germline, CDR1 is SQVTM and CDR2 ANQGSEA. The CDR3 covers 12 residues. V was cut by 3 bases and J by 3 bases, with 9 bases left in between. CDR3 in amino acids: CSVDSADYEQYF. DNA for the CDR3: TGCAGCGTTGACAGTGCCGACTACGAGCAGTACTTC.